This TCR beta chain was documented in a study of graft-versus-host responses after intestinal transplantation. Trimming left V 3 bases short and J 5 bases short, with 13 bases between. Germline V gives CDR1 MDHEN, CDR2 SYDVKM. This CDR3 region has 14 residues. Only in-frame clones appear in the TCRdb table, and some are missing; sequencing was by immunoSEQ multiplex PCR. In the table there are 50,000 or so clones, around 91% of which are singletons. The chain couples TRBV28 to TRBJ2-5; D tentatively reads TRBD1 or TRBD2 (5 bases each). This clonotype originated in a human patient who received an intestinal transplant, so some T cells may come from the graft donor. The material was PBMCs, obtained roughly 120 days after intestinal transplantation. CDR3 region: CASSFGAGWETQYF. The CDR3 DNA reads as TGTGCCAGCAGTTTCGGGGCAGGGTGGGAGACCCAGTACTTC.